This TCR beta chain came from a study of CD8 T cells in Susac syndrome. Sequencing of TCR beta was performed on blood CD8+ and CD4+ T cells. The germline gives CDR1 MGHRA, CDR2 YSYEKL. The CDR3 is 14 amino acids. Trimming pared 1 base from V and 4 bases from J, leaving 10 bases between. Random hexamers primed reverse transcription of about 0.45 to 1 ug RNA. Amplification of TCR beta CDR3 spanned 54 Vbeta and 13 Jbeta via immunoSEQ multiplex PCR. TCRdb recomputed calls from the immunoSEQ multiplex PCR reads with MiXCR, one row per CDR3 protein. The profile shows about 430,000 distinct CDR3 sequences, more than 70% of them singletons.

Sequenced: CD8+ T cells from PBMCs. The chain couples TRBV4-1 to TRBJ1-1; TRBD1 is a possible D gene (6 bases). The TCR originated in a human donor with multiple sclerosis. CDR3 in DNA: TGCGCCAGCAGCCAAGGGACAGACCGCACTGAAGCTTTCTTT. Its protein is CASSQGTDRTEAFF.